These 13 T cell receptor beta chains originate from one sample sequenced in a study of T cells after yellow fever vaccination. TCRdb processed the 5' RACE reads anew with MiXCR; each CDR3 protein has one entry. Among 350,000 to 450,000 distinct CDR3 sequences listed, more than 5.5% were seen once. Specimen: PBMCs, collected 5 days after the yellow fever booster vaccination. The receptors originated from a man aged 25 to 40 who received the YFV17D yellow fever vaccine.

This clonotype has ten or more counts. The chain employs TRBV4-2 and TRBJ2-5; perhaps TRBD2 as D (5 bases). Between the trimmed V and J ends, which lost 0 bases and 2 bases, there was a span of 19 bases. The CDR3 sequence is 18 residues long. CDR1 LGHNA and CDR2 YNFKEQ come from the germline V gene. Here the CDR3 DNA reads TGTGCCAGCAGCCAAGATATGTACGTGGCTAGCAGACAAGAGACCCAGTACTTC. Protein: CASSQDMYVASRQETQYF.

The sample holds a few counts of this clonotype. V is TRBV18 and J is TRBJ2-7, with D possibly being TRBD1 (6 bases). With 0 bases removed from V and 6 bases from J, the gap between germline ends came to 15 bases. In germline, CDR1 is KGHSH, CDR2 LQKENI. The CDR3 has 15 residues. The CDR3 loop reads CASSPPAQGRGEQYF. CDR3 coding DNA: TGTGCCAGCTCACCACCCGCCCAGGGGCGAGGCGAGCAGTACTTC.

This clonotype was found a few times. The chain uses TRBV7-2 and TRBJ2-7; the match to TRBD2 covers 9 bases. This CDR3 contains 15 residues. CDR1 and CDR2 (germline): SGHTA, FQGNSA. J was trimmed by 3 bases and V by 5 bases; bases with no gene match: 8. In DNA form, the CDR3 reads TGTGCCAGCAGCCCTGGTATAGCGGGGGTCTACGAGCAGTACTTC. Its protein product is CASSPGIAGVYEQYF.

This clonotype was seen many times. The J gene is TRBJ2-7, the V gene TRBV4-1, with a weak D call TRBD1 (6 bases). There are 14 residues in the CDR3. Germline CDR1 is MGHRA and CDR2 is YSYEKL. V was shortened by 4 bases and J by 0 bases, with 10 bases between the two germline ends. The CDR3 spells CASSPYRDSYEQYF. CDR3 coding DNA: TGCGCCAGCAGCCCGTACAGGGACTCCTACGAGCAGTACTTC.

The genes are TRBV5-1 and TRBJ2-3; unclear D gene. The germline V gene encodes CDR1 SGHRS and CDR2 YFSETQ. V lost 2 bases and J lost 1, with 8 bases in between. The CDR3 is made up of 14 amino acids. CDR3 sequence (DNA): TGCGCCAGCAGCTTAGCCTATGGCACAGATACGCAGTATTTT. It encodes CASSLAYGTDTQYF.

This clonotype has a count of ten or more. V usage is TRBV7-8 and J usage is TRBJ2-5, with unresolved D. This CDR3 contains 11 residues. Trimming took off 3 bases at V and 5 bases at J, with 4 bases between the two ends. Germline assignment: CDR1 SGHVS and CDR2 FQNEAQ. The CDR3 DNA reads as TGTGCCAGCAGCTTTTCGGAGACCCAGTACTTC. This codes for CASSFSETQYF.

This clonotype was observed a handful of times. The CDR3 DNA reads as TGCAGCTCCATGGACGATGGCTACACCTTC. Translation gives CSSMDDGYTF. This chain connects TRBV29-1 to TRBJ1-2; D remains ambiguous. Trimming removed 8 bases at V and 6 bases at J, with 10 bases between. Germline V gene sequence: CDR1 SQVTM, CDR2 ANQGSEA. CDR3 length: 10 residues.

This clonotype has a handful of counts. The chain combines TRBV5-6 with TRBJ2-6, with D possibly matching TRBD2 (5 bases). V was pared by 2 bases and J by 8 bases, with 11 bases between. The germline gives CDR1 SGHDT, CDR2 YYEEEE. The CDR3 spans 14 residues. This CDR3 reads CASSFLSGTNVLTF. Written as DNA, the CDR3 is TGTGCCAGCAGCTTCCTATCCGGGACCAACGTCCTGACTTTC.

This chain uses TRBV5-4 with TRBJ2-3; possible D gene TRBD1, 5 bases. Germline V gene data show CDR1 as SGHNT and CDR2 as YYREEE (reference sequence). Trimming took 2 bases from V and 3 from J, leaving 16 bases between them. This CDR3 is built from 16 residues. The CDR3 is CASSFFAGTGTDTQYF. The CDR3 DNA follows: TGTGCCAGCAGCTTTTTCGCCGGCACAGGAACAGATACGCAGTATTTT.

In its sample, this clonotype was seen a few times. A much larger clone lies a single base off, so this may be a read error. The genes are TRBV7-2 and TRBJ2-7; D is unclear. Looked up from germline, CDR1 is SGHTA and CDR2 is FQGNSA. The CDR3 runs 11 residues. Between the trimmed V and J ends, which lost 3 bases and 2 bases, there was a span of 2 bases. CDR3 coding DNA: TGTGCCAGCAGCTTCACCTACGAGCAGTACTTC. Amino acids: CASSFTYEQYF.

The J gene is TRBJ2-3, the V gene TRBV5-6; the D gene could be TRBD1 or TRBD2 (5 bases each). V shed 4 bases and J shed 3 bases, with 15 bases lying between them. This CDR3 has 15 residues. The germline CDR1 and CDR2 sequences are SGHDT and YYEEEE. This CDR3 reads CASSTPGRATDTQYF. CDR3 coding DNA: TGTGCCAGCAGCACTCCGGGACGGGCGACAGATACGCAGTATTTT.

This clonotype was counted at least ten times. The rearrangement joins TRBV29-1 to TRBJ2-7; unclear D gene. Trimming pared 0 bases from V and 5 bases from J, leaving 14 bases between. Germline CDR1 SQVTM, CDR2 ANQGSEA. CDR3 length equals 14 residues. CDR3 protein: CSVEESRRSDEQYF. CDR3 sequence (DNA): TGCAGCGTTGAAGAATCCCGCAGGTCGGACGAGCAGTACTTC.

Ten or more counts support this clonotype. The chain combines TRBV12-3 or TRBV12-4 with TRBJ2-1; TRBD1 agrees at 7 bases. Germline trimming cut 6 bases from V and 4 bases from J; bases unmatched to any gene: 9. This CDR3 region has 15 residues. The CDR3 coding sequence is TGTGCCAGCAGCCCCGACGAGGGGGCTTACAATGAGCAGTTCTTC. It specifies CASSPDEGAYNEQFF.